This TCR beta chain was profiled in a study of cytomegalovirus exposure and HLA in healthy donors. Unmatched junction bases numbered 6, after V lost 4 bases and J lost 7 bases. Germline lookup yields CDR1 SGHTA and CDR2 FQGTGA. The CDR3 is 13 amino acids. The sample holds a few counts of this clone. With 60 Vbeta and 13 Jbeta primers, the PCR was carried out. Repertoires were generated with immunoSEQ multiplex PCR, while TCRdb's copy carries only in-frame clones and drops some. Of approximately 140,000 clones detected, just under 65% appear once; the ten largest clones hold approximately 6.6%. This receptor was identified in a woman aged 55-70 years in good health and CMV-seropositive. Material for sequencing was PBMCs. The genes are TRBV7-3 and TRBJ2-7; 8 bases are a match to TRBD2. The CDR3 protein is CASSSGLGYEQYF. In DNA, the CDR3 is TGTGCCAGCAGCTCGGGACTAGGGTATGAGCAGTACTTC.